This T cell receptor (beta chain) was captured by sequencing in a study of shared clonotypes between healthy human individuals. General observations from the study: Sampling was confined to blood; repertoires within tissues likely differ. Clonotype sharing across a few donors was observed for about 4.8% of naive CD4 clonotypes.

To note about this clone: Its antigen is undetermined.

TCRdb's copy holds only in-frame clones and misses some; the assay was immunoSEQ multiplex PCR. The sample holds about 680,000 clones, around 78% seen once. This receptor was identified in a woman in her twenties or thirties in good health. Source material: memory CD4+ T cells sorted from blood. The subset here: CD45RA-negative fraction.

The CDR3 here is CASSLAGGDTGELFF. In nucleotides, the CDR3 is TGCGCCAGCAGCTTGGCGGGAGGGGACACCGGGGAGCTGTTTTTT. J is TRBJ2-2 and V is TRBV5-1, with 8 nucleotides matching TRBD2. Looked up from germline, CDR1 is SGHRS and CDR2 is YFSETQ. The CDR3 loop spans 15 amino acids. J gave up 3 bases and V 0 bases, and 1 base lay outside the gene matches.